A selection of T cell receptor beta chains follows, all from one sample in a study of T-cell reconstitution after alpha-beta-depleted transplantation in children. TCRdb fed the PCR reads into MiXCR, producing one record per CDR3 protein. The data show 90,000 to 95,000 distinct CDR3 sequences, 9% to 15% seen once. The source material was PBMCs from the stem cell graft donor, sampled from the stem cell graft. These receptors were taken from a human donor who donated a stem cell graft to a child with inherited bone marrow failure. The CDR3 runs from the conserved cysteine through the conserved F or W. D genes are given only for firm matches. Size values are once, few and many counts, or a class for expanded clones, and some rows have none.

cdr3_length	clone_size	d_call	v_call	j_call	cdr3_nt	cdr3_aa
14	many	NA	TRBV7-2	TRBJ2-5	TGTGCCAGCAGCTTCTCGACTGTTCAAGAGACCCAGTACTTC	CASSFSTVQETQYF
15	many	TRBD2	TRBV20-1	TRBJ2-7	TGCAGTGCTAGAGACCCCGGGACTAGCCAGCCCGAGCAGTACTTC	CSARDPGTSQPEQYF
13	many	NA	TRBV27	TRBJ2-7	TGTGCCAGCAGTGCACAGGGATCCTACGAGCAGTACTTC	CASSAQGSYEQYF
16	NA	NA	TRBV7-2	TRBJ1-3	TGTTCCAGCAGCTTAGGCCGATTTAACTCTGGAAACACCATATATTTT	CSSSLGRFNSGNTIYF
13	NA	NA	TRBV28	TRBJ2-1	TGTGCCAGCTTTACAGGGAGGTACAATGAGCAGTTCTTC	CASFTGRYNEQFF
13	NA	NA	TRBV25-1	TRBJ1-2	TGTGCCAGCAGTGAAGGCCTAAACTATGGCTACACCTTC	CASSEGLNYGYTF
15	many	NA	TRBV7-2	TRBJ2-1	TGTGCCAGCAGCTTAGACCCGGACGACTACAATGAGCAGTTCTTC	CASSLDPDDYNEQFF
12	many	NA	TRBV2	TRBJ2-1	TGTGCCAGCAAGGTTTATCAGGGTGAGCAGTTCTTC	CASKVYQGEQFF
14	many	NA	TRBV20-1	TRBJ1-5	TGCAGTGCTGCACAGGGTTATAGCAATCAGCCCCAGCATTTT	CSAAQGYSNQPQHF
16	many	NA	TRBV5-1	TRBJ2-2	TGCGCCAGCAGCTTTGACCCAACAGGGAGTACCGGGGAGCTGTTTTTT	CASSFDPTGSTGELFF
15	many	TRBD2	TRBV5-1	TRBJ2-7	TGCGCCAGCACCCTAGTGGCTAGCGGAAGCCACGAGCAGTACTTC	CASTLVASGSHEQYF
16	many	TRBD1	TRBV29-1	TRBJ1-1	TGCAGCGTAGGGACAGGGCGCGGTGAAGGGAACACTGAAGCTTTCTTT	CSVGTGRGEGNTEAFF
15	few	TRBD1	TRBV6-1	TRBJ2-2	TGTGCCAGCACCTCGACAGGGGGCGCTTACGGGGAGCTGTTTTTT	CASTSTGGAYGELFF
15	many	NA	TRBV15	TRBJ2-7	TGTGCCACCAGCAGAGAAACAGGGTACGGCTACGAGCAGTACTTC	CATSRETGYGYEQYF
15	many	TRBD2	TRBV7-9	TRBJ2-1	TGTGCCAGCAGCTTCGGGACTAGCGGGAGTTTTGAGCAGTTCTTC	CASSFGTSGSFEQFF
15	many	NA	TRBV4-3	TRBJ2-1	TGCGCCAGCAGCCAAGCCTGGGGCGCTTACAATGAGCAGTTCTTC	CASSQAWGAYNEQFF
23	many	NA	TRBV6-6	TRBJ1-6	TGTGCCAGCAGTTCGGTAGGACCTGGCAGAGCTCCCCCAAGGGGCTCCTATAATTCACCCCTCCACTTT	CASSSVGPGRAPPRGSYNSPLHF
12	many	NA	TRBV29-1	TRBJ2-1	TGCAGCGTTGGAAGCCAAATCAATGAGCAGTTCTTC	CSVGSQINEQFF
13	many	NA	TRBV7-9	TRBJ2-5	TGTGCCAGCAGCTTAGTCGTTCAAGAGACCCAGTACTTC	CASSLVVQETQYF
13	few	TRBD1	TRBV6-1	TRBJ2-1	TGTGCCATCCTGGACAGGGCCCGCAATGAGCAGTTCTTC	CAILDRARNEQFF
16	many	NA	TRBV5-1	TRBJ2-2	TGCGCCAGCAGCCCCCCTGGAGGAGAGATCACCGGGGAGCTGTTTTTT	CASSPPGGEITGELFF
15	many	TRBD2	TRBV6-2/TRBV6-3	TRBJ2-7	TGTGCCAGCACCTCCCAGACTAGCGGGAGCTACGAGCAGTACTTC	CASTSQTSGSYEQYF
17	many	TRBD2	TRBV25-1	TRBJ2-5	TGTGCCAGCAGGACCACCTTTGGGGGGGGACGTCTAGAGACCCAGTACTTC	CASRTTFGGGRLETQYF
15	many	NA	TRBV28	TRBJ2-7	TGTGCCAGCAGTTACCCCGGTAGCGGACCCTACGAGCAGTACTTC	CASSYPGSGPYEQYF
14	many	NA	TRBV29-1	TRBJ2-5	TGCAGCGTTGAAGATAGAGGAGCCGATGAGACCCAGTACTTC	CSVEDRGADETQYF
14	many	NA	TRBV6-5	TRBJ1-6	TGTGCCAGCAGTTACGGGGTAGATAATTCACCCCTCCACTTT	CASSYGVDNSPLHF
15	NA	NA	TRBV7-9	TRBJ2-7	TGTGCCAGCAGCCCCGCGGGACGGCTTACCTACGAGCAGTACTTC	CASSPAGRLTYEQYF
16	many	NA	TRBV12-3/TRBV12-4	TRBJ2-3	TGTGCCAGCAGTCTCTACCCCCCCTCGCCCGGAGATACGCAGTATTTT	CASSLYPPSPGDTQYF
14	NA	NA	TRBV6-2/TRBV6-3	TRBJ2-4	TGTGCCAGCAGAACAGGATTAGCCAAAAACATTCAGTACTTC	CASRTGLAKNIQYF
13	many	NA	TRBV12-3/TRBV12-4	TRBJ2-7	TGTGCCAGCAGTTTAACAGGCTATTACGAGCAGTACTTC	CASSLTGYYEQYF
15	many	TRBD2	TRBV7-2	TRBJ2-1	TGTGCCAGCAGCGCGACTAGCGGGAAACTGAATGAGCAGTTCTTC	CASSATSGKLNEQFF
16	many	TRBD2	TRBV7-3	TRBJ2-1	TGTGCCAGCAGCTTATCGGGACTAGCGTCCCTCAATGAGCAGTTCTTC	CASSLSGLASLNEQFF
10	many	NA	TRBV28	TRBJ2-7	TGTGCCACCATTTTGTGCGAGCAGTACTTC	CATILCEQYF
13	many	NA	TRBV5-6	TRBJ2-2	TGTGCCAGCAGCTTGGTTTGGACCGGGGAGCTGTTTTTT	CASSLVWTGELFF
16	many	NA	TRBV11-2	TRBJ2-3	TGTGCCAGCAGCTTCCTCGCGGGATTAAGCACAGATACGCAGTATTTT	CASSFLAGLSTDTQYF
16	few	TRBD2	TRBV7-9	TRBJ2-1	TGTGCCAGCAGCCCGGGACTAGCAGAAACCTACAATGAGCAGTTCTTC	CASSPGLAETYNEQFF
12	many	NA	TRBV7-6	TRBJ2-7	TGTGCCAGCCGGGATAGCGGCTACGAGCAGTACTTC	CASRDSGYEQYF
14	many	NA	TRBV19	TRBJ1-1	TGTGCCAGTAGCCTAGGGGGGGTGAACACTGAAGCTTTCTTT	CASSLGGVNTEAFF
15	many	NA	TRBV20-1	TRBJ1-6	TGCAGTGCTAGGAACAGGGATATATATAATTCACCCCTCCACTTT	CSARNRDIYNSPLHF
15	NA	TRBD1	TRBV5-4	TRBJ1-2	TGTGCCAGCAGCCCAAACGGACAGGGCAGCTATGGCTACACCTTC	CASSPNGQGSYGYTF
11	many	NA	TRBV29-1	TRBJ1-1	TGCAGCGTCCGCTACAGGGTAGAAGCTTTCTTT	CSVRYRVEAFF
15	NA	NA	TRBV11-2	TRBJ1-3	TGTGCCAGCAGCTCGATCAGGGGTGCTGGAAACACCATATATTTT	CASSSIRGAGNTIYF